This passage covers 27 T cell receptor beta chains from one sample sequenced in a study of cytomegalovirus exposure and HLA in healthy donors. Amplification used 60 Vbeta primers and 13 Jbeta primers. Profiling relied on immunoSEQ multiplex PCR, and the TCRdb table lists in-frame clones only, not all of them. The sample lists around 150,000 clones; 76% were seen once. The material sequenced was PBMCs. These receptors were taken from a middle-aged woman in good health and CMV-seronegative.

This clone has a handful of counts. The chain has TRBV27 and TRBJ1-1, with 9 bases aligning to TRBD1. V was pared by 0 bases and J by 4 bases, with 3 bases of the junction left unmatched. The CDR3 is made up of 15 amino acids. The germline CDR1 and CDR2 sequences are MNHEY and SMNVEV (reference sequence). The CDR3 here is CASSLSGTGITEAFF. The CDR3 DNA follows: TGTGCCAGCAGTTTATCCGGGACAGGGATCACTGAAGCTTTCTTT.

The V gene is TRBV2, the J gene TRBJ1-6; maybe TRBD1 (5 bases). Germline lookup yields CDR1 SNHLY and CDR2 FYNNEI. The CDR3 contains 16 residues. V was pared by 6 bases and J by 7 bases, with 19 bases between. CDR3 region: CASSPFLGVGNSPLHF. The CDR3 coding sequence is TGTGCCAGCAGCCCTTTCCTAGGGGTAGGAAATTCACCCCTCCACTTT.

The rearrangement uses TRBV5-1 and TRBJ2-5; possibly TRBD2 for D (7 bases). Per germline, CDR1 SGHRS and CDR2 YFSETQ. Trimming stripped 0 bases from V and 5 bases from J, with 14 bases between. CDR3 size: 15 residues. The CDR3 region is CASSLGGGRGETQYF. In DNA, the CDR3 is TGCGCCAGCAGCTTGGGCGGGGGTAGGGGGGAGACCCAGTACTTC.

This clone was seen a handful of times. CDR3 region: CASRKFTRGRVQYF. In DNA, the CDR3 is TGTGCAAGTCGCAAATTTACCAGGGGGCGGGTGCAGTACTTC. This sequence joins TRBV12-2 and TRBJ2-7; TRBD1 is the table's D call and was not checked against the DNA. TRBV12-2 is flagged as a pseudogene. This CDR3 has 14 amino acids.

The chain carries TRBV5-4 and TRBJ2-7; D is uncertain. This CDR3 contains 14 residues. V was clipped by 0 bases and J by 3 bases, with 10 bases between them. Germline values: CDR1 SGHNT, CDR2 YYREEE (reference sequence). The CDR3 sequence is CASSLEAGYYEQYF. CDR3 nucleotides: TGTGCCAGCAGCTTGGAGGCAGGATACTACGAGCAGTACTTC.

This chain connects TRBV28 to TRBJ2-3; D is possibly TRBD2 (5 bases). Looked up from germline, CDR1 is MDHEN and CDR2 is SYDVKM. The CDR3 is 14 residues long. The V gene lost 10 bases and the J gene lost 0 bases, with 14 bases spanning the gap. In nucleotides, the CDR3 is TGTGCCACCCGGGGAATGATAAGCACAGATACGCAGTATTTT. Translating gives CATRGMISTDTQYF.

The CDR3 DNA reads as TGTGCCAGCAGCCACCACCCGGGACTAGCGGGAGCGGAGACCCAGTACTTC. This translates into CASSHHPGLAGAETQYF. The chain employs TRBV11-2 and TRBJ2-5; 14 bases line up with TRBD2. The CDR3 is made up of 17 amino acids. Looked up from germline, CDR1 is SGHAT and CDR2 is FQNNGV. The V and J ends lost 5 bases and 5 bases, in that order; junction bases with no gene match: 10.

The chain couples TRBV5-1 to TRBJ2-7; 9 nucleotides align to TRBD1. V lost 4 bases to trimming and J lost 5 bases; unmatched junction nucleotides: 7. Germline lookup yields CDR1 SGHRS and CDR2 YFSETQ. The CDR3 has 14 residues. Here the CDR3 DNA reads TGCGCCAGCAGCGGGGGACAGGGCCTAAACGAGCAGTACTTC. Its protein product is CASSGGQGLNEQYF.

This clone was recorded once. The chain has TRBV19 and TRBJ1-2; TRBD1 matches 10 bases. Germline V CDR1 and CDR2: LNHDA, SQIVND (reference sequence). The CDR3 extends over 16 amino acids. J was trimmed by 8 bases and V by 3 bases; bases with no gene match: 12. The CDR3, as DNA: TGTGCCAGTAGTATGGCAGGGACAGGGGACGCTGGGGGCTACACCTTC. This gives the protein CASSMAGTGDAGGYTF.

This clone appeared once. The rearrangement uses TRBV6-4 and TRBJ1-1, with a tentative D call TRBD1 (5 bases). The CDR3 has 14 amino acids. Looked up from germline, CDR1 is MRHNA and CDR2 is SNTAGT. Trimming left V 4 bases short and J 4 bases short, with 13 bases between. The CDR3 reads CASSATVEGTEAFF. The CDR3 DNA sequence: TGTGCCAGCAGTGCGACAGTGGAGGGCACTGAAGCTTTCTTT.

V usage is TRBV11-2 and J usage is TRBJ1-6, with no clear D. The CDR3 spans 15 residues. Trimming shortened V by 1 base and J by 10 bases, and 14 bases separated the two germline ends. Germline CDR1 SGHAT, CDR2 FQNNGV. CDR3 in amino acids: CASSLAPVLVSPLHF. The DNA for the CDR3 is TGTGCCAGCAGCTTAGCCCCGGTTTTAGTATCACCCCTCCACTTT.

The CDR3 reads CASSSEDRVDTEAFF. The DNA for the CDR3 is TGCGCCAGCAGCTCGGAGGACAGGGTTGACACTGAAGCTTTCTTT. The rearrangement links TRBV5-1 to TRBJ1-1, with 8 bases identical to TRBD1. After removal of 3 bases from V and 3 bases from J, the junction contained 7 bases not matched to a gene. The CDR3 extends over 15 amino acids. In germline, CDR1 is SGHRS, CDR2 YFSETQ.

The genes are TRBV27 and TRBJ2-3; 9 bases are shared with TRBD2. Germline loops: CDR1 MNHEY, CDR2 SMNVEV (reference sequence). CDR3 size: 16 residues. V lost 3 bases to trimming and J lost 2 bases; unmatched junction nucleotides: 6. The CDR3 reads CASSLWGGGDTDTQYF. The CDR3 region has the DNA TGTGCCAGCAGTTTGTGGGGCGGGGGGGACACAGATACGCAGTATTTT.

This chain joins TRBV11-2 and TRBJ2-3; perhaps TRBD2 as D (6 bases). Looked up from germline, CDR1 is SGHAT and CDR2 is FQNNGV. Between the trimmed V and J ends, which lost 2 bases and 2 bases, there was a span of 17 bases. This CDR3 spans 17 amino acids. DNA of the CDR3: TGTGCCAGCAGCTTATTTGGAATAGGGGACTTCACAGATACGCAGTATTTT. As protein: CASSLFGIGDFTDTQYF.

This clone was found once. The chain employs TRBV7-9 and TRBJ2-7; TRBD1 is a possible D gene (7 bases). Trimming shortened V by 3 bases and J by 4 bases, and 16 bases separated the two germline ends. This CDR3 is built from 15 residues. Germline V gene sequence: CDR1 SEHNR, CDR2 FQNEAQ (reference sequence). DNA of the CDR3: TGTGCCAGCAGCTTTGGGCAGGGGGGTTCGTACGAGCAGTACTTC. Translating gives CASSFGQGGSYEQYF.

The chain employs TRBV15 and TRBJ1-2; a possible D gene is TRBD1 (5 bases). Looked up from germline, CDR1 is LNHNV and CDR2 is YYDKDF (reference sequence). V shed 0 bases and J shed 8 bases, with 16 bases lying between them. The length of the CDR3 is 15 residues. For the CDR3, the DNA is TGTGCCACCAGCAGAGATAGGGGTATGGCCGAAGGCTACACCTTC. Its protein product is CATSRDRGMAEGYTF.

The chain has TRBV7-6 and TRBJ2-7, with D tentatively TRBD2 (6 bases). The CDR3 has 14 amino acids. The germline CDR1 and CDR2 sequences are SGHVS and FNYEAQ. Trimming took 5 bases from V and 0 from J, leaving 11 bases between them. The CDR3 sequence is CASSAYGGSYEQYF. The CDR3 DNA is TGTGCCAGCAGCGCATACGGGGGCTCCTACGAGCAGTACTTC. Variable domain in full (rest from reference TRBV7-6 and TRBJ2-7): GAGVSQSPRYKVTKRGQDVALRCDPISGHVSLYWYRQALGQGPEFLTYFNYEAQQDKSGLPNDRFSAERPEGSISTLTIQRTEQRDSAMYRCASSAYGGSYEQYFGPGTRLTVT.

The chain couples TRBV18 to TRBJ2-7; a weak D match, TRBD2 (6 bases). The V and J ends lost 2 bases and 5 bases respectively, with 10 bases between them. The CDR3 sequence is 13 residues long. The germline V gene encodes CDR1 KGHSH and CDR2 LQKENI. The CDR3 spells CASSPFERDEQYF. In nucleotides, the CDR3 is TGTGCCAGCTCACCATTTGAGCGGGACGAGCAGTACTTC.

The rearrangement joins TRBV4-1 to TRBJ1-5, with D tentatively TRBD1 (6 bases). This CDR3 has 14 amino acids. Trimming took off 5 bases at V and 7 bases at J, with 15 bases between the two ends. Per the germline V gene, CDR1 is MGHRA and CDR2 is YSYEKL. The CDR3 protein is CASSEQGVEQPQHF. Written as DNA, the CDR3 is TGCGCCAGCAGCGAACAGGGAGTGGAACAGCCCCAGCATTTT.

The J gene is TRBJ1-2, the V gene TRBV10-2; TRBD1 might be the D (5 bases). V was pared by 6 bases and J by 5 bases, with 22 bases between. There are 16 residues in the CDR3. In germline, CDR1 is WSHSY, CDR2 SAAADI. The CDR3 DNA reads TGCGCCAGCAGGGGGGGTCGTCAGGGAGGAAGTTATGGCTACACCTTC. Its protein is CASRGGRQGGSYGYTF.

The chain employs TRBV13 and TRBJ2-7; D is unresolved. There are 14 residues in the CDR3. The V and J ends lost 2 bases and 1 base respectively, with 9 bases between them. Germline V gene lookup returns CDR1 PRHDT and CDR2 FYEKMQ (reference sequence). CDR3 amino acids: CASSLTGLSYEQYF. CDR3 DNA sequence: TGTGCCAGCAGCTTAACCGGGTTATCCTACGAGCAGTACTTC.

The chain is built from TRBV19 and TRBJ1-4, with a possible D match to TRBD1 (5 bases). The CDR3 spans 16 residues. V lost 0 bases and J 3 bases, leaving 11 bases between the germline ends. Germline CDR1 LNHDA, CDR2 SQIVND (reference sequence). This CDR3 is CASSIDPIGANEKLFF. CDR3 nucleotides: TGTGCCAGTAGTATAGACCCGATAGGGGCTAATGAAAAACTGTTTTTT.

The genes are TRBV5-1 and TRBJ2-2; 7 bases match TRBD2. The CDR3 contains 16 residues. Trimming took 3 bases from V and 6 from J; bases not matched to a gene: 11. CDR1 and CDR2 from the germline V gene are SGHRS and YFSETQ. Here the CDR3 reads CASSWGGFVNAGELFF. The CDR3 nucleotides read TGCGCCAGCAGCTGGGGGGGTTTCGTCAATGCCGGGGAGCTGTTTTTT.

The CDR3 loop is CASSAGGTNEKLFF. For the CDR3, the DNA is TGTGCCAGCAGCGCGGGGGGAACTAATGAAAAACTGTTTTTT. The gene calls are TRBV5-4 and TRBJ1-4; D may be TRBD1 (5 bases). The CDR3 totals 14 residues. Per germline, CDR1 SGHNT and CDR2 YYREEE (reference sequence). The V end was cut by 4 bases, the J end by 1 base, with 8 bases between.

The V gene is TRBV28, the J gene TRBJ1-1; D gene ambiguous. Germline CDR1 MDHEN, CDR2 SYDVKM. The length of the CDR3 is 11 residues. The V gene lost 5 bases and the J gene lost 7 bases, with 8 bases spanning the gap. The CDR3 DNA reads TGTGCCAGCAGTCTAGACCTTGAAGCTTTCTTT. Protein: CASSLDLEAFF.

The chain employs TRBV19 and TRBJ1-5; a possible D gene is TRBD1 (5 bases). The CDR3 totals 16 residues. With 7 bases removed from V and 3 bases from J, the gap between germline ends came to 19 bases. CDR1 is LNHDA, CDR2 SQIVND, per germline (reference sequence). The CDR3 nucleotides read TGTGCCAGTAAGGCCACGCGGGAGGGACTCAATCAGCCCCAGCATTTT. This encodes CASKATREGLNQPQHF.

This clone has more than one count but fewer than ten. The chain has TRBV10-3 and TRBJ1-1, with 10 bases that match TRBD1. The CDR3 is 16 amino acids. Germline V CDR1 and CDR2: ENHRY, SYGVKD. The V gene end was trimmed by 6 bases and the J gene end by 1 base; junction bases not matched to a gene: 8. This chain's CDR3 is CAIRRQGALTNTEAFF. DNA for the CDR3: TGTGCCATCAGGCGACAGGGGGCCCTAACGAACACTGAAGCTTTCTTT.